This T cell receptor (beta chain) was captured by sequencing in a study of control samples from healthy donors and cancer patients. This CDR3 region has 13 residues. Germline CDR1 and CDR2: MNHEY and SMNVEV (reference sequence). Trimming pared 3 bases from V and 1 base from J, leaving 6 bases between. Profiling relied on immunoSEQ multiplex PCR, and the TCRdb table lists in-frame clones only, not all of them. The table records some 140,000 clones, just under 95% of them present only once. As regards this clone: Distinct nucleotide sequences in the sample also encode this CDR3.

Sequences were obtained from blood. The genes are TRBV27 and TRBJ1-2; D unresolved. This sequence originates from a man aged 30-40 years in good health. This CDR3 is CASSFRGNYGYTF. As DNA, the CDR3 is TGTGCCAGCAGTTTCCGGGGTAACTATGGCTACACCTTC.